The 20 T cell receptor beta chains below come from one sample, sequenced in a study of shared clonotypes between healthy human individuals (dated by TCRdb to the early 2020s). The library was built by means of the immunoSEQ multiplex PCR assay. The immuneACCESS repertoire file appears here via TCRdb, limited to in-frame rearrangements. These files lack a portion of the clones; in checked studies, under half of the deficit traces to unresolved V genes, and the cause of the others is not known. Within this sample are approximately 740,000 clones, with 85% to 95% of them counted one time only. The leading ten clones occupy less than 25% of the sample. CD8 naive samples were obtained by positive selection for CCR7 among CD45RO-negative cells, yielding a CD45RA+CCR7+ population from which TemRA cells were excluded. The specimen was naive CD8+ T cells sorted from blood. The cell subset or site label on this specimen signifies: CD45RA+CCR7+. The origin of the receptors is a man aged 30 to 39 in good health.

The chain is built from TRBV7-9 and TRBJ2-4, with TRBD1 as a possible D gene (5 bases). The CDR3 runs to 16 residues. V lost 4 bases and J 7 bases, leaving 20 bases between the germline ends. Germline V gives CDR1 SEHNR, CDR2 FQNEAQ (reference sequence). The CDR3 DNA is TGTGCCAGCAGCTCATCAAGGGGCAGGGTGGAGAACATTCAGTACTTC. Translating gives CASSSSRGRVENIQYF.

The gene calls are TRBV2 and TRBJ2-7; TRBD1 is a possible D gene (6 bases). Germline values: CDR1 SNHLY, CDR2 FYNNEI. With 8 bases removed from V and 5 bases from J, the gap between germline ends came to 19 bases. The CDR3 is made up of 14 amino acids. As DNA, the CDR3 is TGTGCCAGCCTGGGGCTTAGGGGGAAGAACGAGCAGTACTTC. Its translation: CASLGLRGKNEQYF.

The chain uses TRBV29-1 and TRBJ2-1; D is unresolved. Deletions cut 3 bases from V and 7 bases from J, with 16 bases between. The germline V gene encodes CDR1 SQVTM and CDR2 ANQGSEA. This CDR3 is 14 amino acids long. The CDR3 sequence is CSVDPGARMNEQFF. CDR3 DNA sequence: TGCAGCGTTGACCCGGGCGCAAGAATGAATGAGCAGTTCTTC.

Only one count was recorded for this clone. The chain is built from TRBV29-1 and TRBJ1-2; D remains ambiguous. CDR1 and CDR2 from the germline V gene are SQVTM and ANQGSEA. Trimming removed 4 bases from V and 2 bases from J, with 8 bases in between. The CDR3 totals 12 residues. The CDR3 protein is CSVGVRNYGYTF. The DNA for the CDR3 is TGCAGCGTTGGTGTCAGAAACTATGGCTACACCTTC.

V is TRBV7-8 and J is TRBJ2-1; 11 bases map to TRBD2. The CDR3 runs to 18 residues. CDR1 and CDR2 from the germline V gene are SGHVS and FQNEAQ. V trimming: 1 base; J trimming: 4 bases; junction bases outside the gene matches: 9. The CDR3 here is CASSLELTSGTDYNEQFF. In DNA form, the CDR3 reads TGTGCCAGCAGCTTAGAACTGACTAGCGGGACGGATTACAATGAGCAGTTCTTC.

The genes are TRBV27 and TRBJ2-7; 7 bases line up with TRBD1. J lost 3 bases, V lost 5 bases, and 7 bases had no gene match. Germline CDR1 and CDR2: MNHEY and SMNVEV (reference sequence). The CDR3 spans 14 residues. The CDR3 DNA reads as TGTGCCAGCAGTACCGCCGGGACAGACTACGAGCAGTACTTC. Translating it yields CASSTAGTDYEQYF.

The sample holds one count of this clone. V and J are TRBV7-6 and TRBJ2-2; D may be TRBD2 (5 bases). Germline loops: CDR1 SGHVS, CDR2 FNYEAQ. V lost 8 bases and J 0 bases, leaving 7 bases between the germline ends. The CDR3 has 13 residues. CDR3 residues: CASHGANTGELFF. Here the CDR3 DNA reads TGTGCCAGCCACGGGGCGAACACCGGGGAGCTGTTTTTT.

The V gene is TRBV4-3, the J gene TRBJ2-7; the match to TRBD2 covers 9 bases. CDR1 and CDR2 from the germline V gene are LGHNA and YSLEER. The CDR3 is made up of 16 amino acids. V trimming: 0 bases; J trimming: 4 bases; junction bases outside the gene matches: 7. The CDR3, as DNA: TGCGCCAGCAGCCAAGATACGGCGGGAGGGCCGTACGAGCAGTACTTC. Amino acid sequence: CASSQDTAGGPYEQYF.

The chain joins TRBV15 to TRBJ2-1; no clear D. CDR1 and CDR2 from the germline V gene are LNHNV and YYDKDF (reference sequence). CDR3 length: 15 residues. Deletions cut 1 base from V and 0 bases from J, with 7 bases between. The DNA for the CDR3 is TGTGCCACCAGCAGAGCTGATAGCTCCTACAATGAGCAGTTCTTC. This gives the protein CATSRADSSYNEQFF.

The rearrangement joins TRBV28 to TRBJ2-1, with 9 bases lining up with TRBD2. Looked up from germline, CDR1 is MDHEN and CDR2 is SYDVKM. The CDR3 contains 19 residues. After removal of 3 bases from V and 1 base from J, the junction contained 13 bases not matched to a gene. CDR3 nucleotides: TGTGCCAGCAGTTTGGACATAGCGGGAGAAGTGGAGTCCTACAATGAGCAGTTCTTC. This gives the protein CASSLDIAGEVESYNEQFF. The variable domain in full, completed from reference TRBV28 and TRBJ2-1, reads DVKVTQSSRYLVKRTGEKVFLECVQDMDHENMFWYRQDPGLGLRLIYFSYDVKMKEKGDIPEGYSVSREKKERFSLILESASTNQTSMYLCASSLDIAGEVESYNEQFFGPGTRLTVL.

The genes are TRBV11-2 and TRBJ2-7, with D perhaps TRBD2 (5 bases). This CDR3 spans 15 amino acids. Trimming cost V 5 bases and J 0 bases, with 14 bases left between them. Per the germline V gene, CDR1 is SGHAT and CDR2 is FQNNGV. This CDR3 is CASSLSARSSYEQYF. The CDR3 region has the DNA TGTGCCAGCAGCCTTAGCGCAAGGAGCTCCTACGAGCAGTACTTC.

A single count supports this clone. This chain links TRBV5-5 with TRBJ2-1; TRBD1 is a possible D gene (5 bases). Trimming shortened V by 4 bases and J by 3 bases, and 11 bases separated the two germline ends. The CDR3 length is 14 residues. Per germline, CDR1 SGHKS and CDR2 YYEKEE (reference sequence). The DNA of the CDR3 is TGTGCCAGCAGCCGGCGGCAGGGCTACAATGAGCAGTTCTTC. It is translated as CASSRRQGYNEQFF.

This clone was seen only once. Other DNA sequences in the sample encode the same CDR3. The J gene is TRBJ2-5, the V gene TRBV28; D gene uncertain. CDR3 length: 14 amino acids. V was cut by 5 bases and J by 1 base, with 11 bases left in between. Germline V gives CDR1 MDHEN, CDR2 SYDVKM. The CDR3 region has the DNA TGTGCCAGCAGTCCCCCTGACTCCCAAGAGACCCAGTACTTC. Translation gives CASSPPDSQETQYF.

The chain couples TRBV10-3 to TRBJ2-1; 9 bases line up with TRBD1. Germline CDR1 reads ENHRY; CDR2 reads SYGVKD. Losses at the gene ends were 7 bases for V and 3 bases for J; bases not matched to a gene: 4. The CDR3 is 14 residues long. Here the CDR3 DNA reads TGTGCCATCAACGGGGACAGGGACTACAATGAGCAGTTCTTC. It yields the protein CAINGDRDYNEQFF.

This clone was observed a handful of times. This chain joins TRBV10-1 and TRBJ2-3; the match to TRBD2 covers 10 bases. J gave up 2 bases and V 2 bases, and 1 base lay outside the gene matches. The CDR3 loop spans 15 amino acids. From germline, CDR1 is WNHNN and CDR2 SYGVQD (reference sequence). CDR3 protein: CASSESGRATDTQYF. The CDR3 DNA reads as TGCGCCAGCAGTGAGAGCGGGAGGGCCACAGATACGCAGTATTTT.

The CDR3 DNA is TGTGCCAGCAGCCAAGCCCGTACAGGGGGCACTGAAGCTTTCTTT. It translates to CASSQARTGGTEAFF. The chain uses TRBV4-2 and TRBJ1-1, with 8 bases identical to TRBD1. In germline, CDR1 is LGHNA, CDR2 YNFKEQ. The CDR3 is 15 residues long. V lost 1 base to trimming and J lost 4 bases; unmatched junction nucleotides: 5.

This clone was seen once. The chain employs TRBV11-2 and TRBJ2-5; 11 bases line up with TRBD2. CDR3 size: 16 residues. Germline V gene lookup returns CDR1 SGHAT and CDR2 FQNNGV. Trimming took 5 bases from V and 3 from J; bases not matched to a gene: 8. This CDR3 reads CASSPWIAGGKETQYF. DNA for the CDR3: TGTGCCAGCAGCCCCTGGATAGCGGGAGGGAAAGAGACCCAGTACTTC. Complete variable domain (other parts from reference TRBV11-2 and TRBJ2-5): EAGVAQSPRYKIIEKRQSVAFWCNPISGHATLYWYQQILGQGPKLLIQFQNNGVVDDSQLPKDRFSAERLKGVDSTLKIQPAKLEDSAVYLCASSPWIAGGKETQYFGPGTRLLVL.

Comments on this clone: The same CDR3 is also encoded by other DNA sequences in this sample. The chain has TRBV7-6 and TRBJ2-7; D is uncertain. Germline CDR1 is SGHVS and CDR2 is FNYEAQ. This CDR3 contains 13 residues. The V end was cut by 0 bases, the J end by 0 bases, with 3 bases between. The CDR3, as DNA: TGTGCCAGCAGCTTAGCGTCCTCCTACGAGCAGTACTTC. Amino acids: CASSLASSYEQYF.

The gene calls are TRBV6-6 and TRBJ2-7; TRBD2 aligns across 12 bases. The CDR3 runs 14 residues. After removal of 6 bases from V and 6 bases from J, the junction contained 6 bases not matched to a gene. Germline-derived CDR1 and CDR2 are MNHNY and SVGAGI (reference sequence). CDR3 in DNA: TGTGCCAGCAGGGGCGGACTAGCGGGACGCGAGCAGTACTTC. It yields the protein CASRGGLAGREQYF.

The genes are TRBV9 and TRBJ2-7, with TRBD2 matching 9 bases. Germline V gene lookup returns CDR1 SGDLS and CDR2 YYNGEE. The CDR3 contains 18 residues. The trim removed 0 bases at V and 1 base at J, leaving 11 bases unmatched. The CDR3 DNA reads as TGTGCCAGCAGCGTAGGGCTTCAGCCGGGACTAGCATCCTACGAGCAGTACTTC. Translation gives CASSVGLQPGLASYEQYF.